This TCR beta chain was retrieved from a study of response to subunit inactivated influenza vaccine. From the RT-PCR reads, TCRdb called clonotypes with MiXCR, one entry per CDR3 protein. The table has about 780,000 distinct CDR3 sequences, around 18% seen once; the top ten hold 11%. Germline assignment: CDR1 SGHAT and CDR2 FQNNGV. Trimming left V 5 bases short and J 1 base short, with 9 bases between. This CDR3 region has 13 residues. This TCR came from a man between 50 and 59 years old who received an inactivated influenza vaccine. The sample here was PBMCs from blood, taken 5 to 6 days after vaccination. This chain connects TRBV11-2 to TRBJ2-7; D not resolved. The chain's CDR3 is CASSVGGSYEQYF. The CDR3 nucleotides read TGTGCCAGCAGCGTTGGTGGGTCCTACGAGCAGTACTTC. Based on the CDR3 plus reference TRBV11-2 and TRBJ2-7, the full variable domain is EAGVAQSPRYKIIEKRQSVAFWCNPISGHATLYWYQQILGQGPKLLIQFQNNGVVDDSQLPKDRFSAERLKGVDSTLKIQPAKLEDSAVYLCASSVGGSYEQYFGPGTRLTVT.